This T cell receptor beta chain appears in the sequencing data of a study of somatic mutations in cytotoxic T cells in rheumatoid arthritis. The assay was immunoSEQ multiplex PCR, and TCRdb's table has in-frame clones only and misses some. This sample has around 20,000 clones, with about 80% found just once. Findings and limits, study-wide: Within 8 of 65 patients, the single biggest CD8+ clone made up more than 20% of CD8+ cells. The clonality of CD8+ T cells was not significantly different between rheumatoid arthritis patients and age-matched healthy controls.

As regards this clone: What it recognizes is unknown.

V was pared by 5 bases and J by 3 bases, with 11 bases between. The CDR3 runs 13 residues. Per the germline V gene, CDR1 is LNHDA and CDR2 is SQIVND (reference sequence). The origin of this receptor is a man younger than 35 with rheumatoid arthritis. The sequenced material came from CD8+ T cells sorted from blood. The chain links TRBV19 to TRBJ2-7; D may be TRBD1 or TRBD2 (5 bases each). The CDR3 DNA reads TGTGCCAGTAGTGACGGGGCCCGCTACGAGCAGTACTTC. Residues: CASSDGARYEQYF.